The 28 T cell receptor beta chains presented below share a single source sample, sequenced in a study of T cell repertoires in cytomegalovirus infection. Via MiXCR, TCRdb re-called the reads, giving one row per CDR3 protein. The sample yields hundreds of thousands of distinct CDR3 sequences, 8% to 10% seen once. The sample comprised PBMCs. These receptors all stem from a human donor in good health (CMV status not recorded). Some clones in this sample may be carry-over from other donors' samples.

At least ten counts were recorded for this clonotype. The chain couples TRBV7-6 to TRBJ1-1; no clear D gene. Per the germline V gene, CDR1 is SGHVS and CDR2 is FNYEAQ. CDR3 length equals 13 residues. V lost 5 bases and J lost 0, with 7 bases in between. The CDR3 DNA reads TGTGCCAGCAGCCCCCGGATGAACACTGAAGCTTTCTTT. This translates into CASSPRMNTEAFF.

This clonotype has at least ten counts. The chain carries TRBV20-1 and TRBJ2-7, with D possibly called TRBD1 or TRBD2 (7 bases each). The CDR3 is 13 amino acids. Deletions cut 6 bases from V and 7 bases from J, with 19 bases between. Germline CDR1 DFQATT, CDR2 SNEGSKA (reference sequence). CDR3 in amino acids: CSAPSPRGGEQYF. As DNA, the CDR3 is TGCAGTGCGCCTTCGCCCAGGGGGGGAGAGCAGTACTTC.

The chain carries TRBV2 and TRBJ2-3, with 8 bases aligning to TRBD1. This CDR3 has 14 residues. V gave up 8 bases and J gave up 3 bases; unmatched junction bases: 7. Germline V gene data show CDR1 as SNHLY and CDR2 as FYNNEI. CDR3 sequence (DNA): TGTGCCAGCCGCCCAGGGGGCAAGACAGATACGCAGTATTTT. It codes for CASRPGGKTDTQYF.

In this sample, this clonotype turned up many times. The chain uses TRBV7-2 and TRBJ2-5; 9 positions agree with TRBD2. The germline V gene encodes CDR1 SGHTA and CDR2 FQGNSA. V lost 4 bases to trimming and J lost 4 bases; unmatched junction nucleotides: 4. This CDR3 is built from 14 residues. In nucleotides, the CDR3 is TGTGCCAGCAGCTCTCTAGCGGGGTCAGAGACCCAGTACTTC. Translating it yields CASSSLAGSETQYF.

This clonotype was detected ten times or more. The rearrangement joins TRBV5-5 to TRBJ2-2; maybe TRBD2 (5 bases). CDR1 is SGHKS, CDR2 YYEKEE, per germline (reference sequence). The CDR3 spans 15 residues. Trimming shortened V by 2 bases and J by 2 bases, and 10 bases separated the two germline ends. The CDR3 spells CASSFPGINTGELFF. The CDR3 DNA sequence: TGTGCCAGCAGCTTCCCCGGGATAAACACCGGGGAGCTGTTTTTT.

There are many counts of this clonotype. This rearrangement joins TRBV20-1 to TRBJ2-1; weak D call: TRBD2 (5 bases). V shed 0 bases and J shed 0 bases, with 9 bases lying between them. CDR1 DFQATT and CDR2 SNEGSKA come from the germline V gene (reference sequence). This CDR3 is 15 amino acids long. In nucleotides, the CDR3 is TGCAGTGCTAGAGATGGGGAGAGCTCCTACAATGAGCAGTTCTTC. Translating it yields CSARDGESSYNEQFF.

This clonotype was seen a handful of times. The rearrangement joins TRBV20-1 to TRBJ2-1; 7 bases are shared with TRBD1. The germline CDR1 and CDR2 sequences are DFQATT and SNEGSKA (reference sequence). The V segment lost 2 bases and the J segment 4 bases; nucleotides outside the gene matches: 2. This CDR3 has 13 residues. The CDR3 nucleotides read TGCAGTGCTAGAAGGGGGCCGTACAATGAGCAGTTCTTC. This codes for CSARRGPYNEQFF.

The chain employs TRBV7-2 and TRBJ2-2; TRBD1 matches at 7 bases. Germline CDR1 reads SGHTA; CDR2 reads FQGNSA. The length of the CDR3 is 14 residues. The junction had 3 bases not matched to a gene; V was cut back by 2 bases and J by 6 bases. The CDR3 nucleotides are TGTGCCAGCAGCTTAACCAGGGGGTCCGGGGAGCTGTTTTTT. Its protein is CASSLTRGSGELFF.

This chain connects TRBV7-9 to TRBJ2-1; 7 bases are a match to TRBD2. CDR3 length: 15 amino acids. Germline V gene data show CDR1 as SEHNR and CDR2 as FQNEAQ (reference sequence). With 0 bases clipped from V and 5 bases from J, the junction kept 4 bases outside the gene matches. The CDR3 nucleotides are TGTGCCAGCAGCTTAGCGGCTAGCGGCAACAATGAGCAGTTCTTC. This gives the protein CASSLAASGNNEQFF. Based on the CDR3 plus reference TRBV7-9 and TRBJ2-1, the full variable domain is DTGVSQNPRHKITKRGQNVTFRCDPISEHNRLYWYRQTLGQGPEFLTYFQNEAQLEKSRLLSDRFSAERPKGSFSTLEIQRTEQGDSAMYLCASSLAASGNNEQFFGPGTRLTVL.

This clonotype showed up many times. This chain uses TRBV4-2 with TRBJ2-1; D remains ambiguous. The V gene lost 0 bases and the J gene lost 9 bases, with 12 bases spanning the gap. The CDR3 sequence is 14 residues long. The V gene's germline CDR1 is LGHNA and CDR2 YNFKEQ. CDR3 DNA: TGTGCCAGCAGCCAAGATAGCAGCTGGGGTGAGCAGTTCTTC. Translation gives CASSQDSSWGEQFF.

This clonotype appeared many times. The chain joins TRBV20-1 to TRBJ1-1; D possibly corresponds to TRBD1 (6 bases). Germline V CDR1 and CDR2: DFQATT, SNEGSKA (reference sequence). V was shortened by 4 bases and J by 3 bases, with 24 bases between the two germline ends. The CDR3 consists of 17 residues. The chain's CDR3 is CSAMGLGGRVADTEAFF. As DNA, the CDR3 is TGCAGTGCTATGGGCCTTGGGGGGCGCGTAGCGGACACTGAAGCTTTCTTT.

The table lists this clonotype with many counts. The V call is TRBV29-1, the J call TRBJ2-7; D gene uncertain. This CDR3 has 12 amino acids. V was trimmed by 3 bases and J by 1 base, leaving 7 bases between them. CDR1 and CDR2 (germline): SQVTM, ANQGSEA. The CDR3 reads CSVDTLSYEQYV. The CDR3 nucleotides read TGCAGCGTTGACACGTTATCCTACGAGCAGTACGTC.

The chain couples TRBV7-9 to TRBJ2-2, with TRBD2 matching 12 bases. Germline V gives CDR1 SEHNR, CDR2 FQNEAQ (reference sequence). The CDR3 totals 19 residues. After removal of 3 bases from V and 2 bases from J, the junction contained 10 bases not matched to a gene. The chain's CDR3 is CASSFKSGTSGYNTGELFF. CDR3 DNA: TGTGCCAGCAGCTTTAAATCCGGGACTAGCGGGTACAACACCGGGGAGCTGTTTTTT. Looking up the rest from reference TRBV7-9 and TRBJ2-2 gives the full variable domain: DTGVSQNPRHKITKRGQNVTFRCDPISEHNRLYWYRQTLGQGPEFLTYFQNEAQLEKSRLLSDRFSAERPKGSFSTLEIQRTEQGDSAMYLCASSFKSGTSGYNTGELFFGEGSRLTVL.

This clonotype was seen many times. The V and J genes are TRBV14 and TRBJ2-2; D perhaps matches TRBD2 (7 bases). The V end was cut by 1 base, the J end by 6 bases, with 9 bases between. The length of the CDR3 is 14 residues. CDR1 is SGHDN and CDR2 is FVKESK in the germline V gene. The CDR3 DNA is TGTGCCAGCAGCCAAGTGCGGGGGCCCGGGGAGCTGTTTTTT. This codes for CASSQVRGPGELFF.

This clonotype was picked up a small number of times. This chain connects TRBV20-1 to TRBJ1-2, with D uncertain. The V gene's germline CDR1 is DFQATT and CDR2 SNEGSKA (reference sequence). The CDR3 contains 13 residues. Trimming cost V 1 base and J 8 bases, with 14 bases left between them. CDR3 loop: CSARGFGVGGYTF. CDR3 nucleotide sequence: TGCAGTGCTAGAGGGTTTGGGGTTGGCGGCTACACCTTC.

This clonotype was found many times. The chain couples TRBV20-1 to TRBJ2-6; D unclear. V shed 4 bases and J shed 4 bases, with 20 bases lying between them. This CDR3 is built from 17 residues. Germline V gene data show CDR1 as DFQATT and CDR2 as SNEGSKA (reference sequence). As DNA, the CDR3 is TGCAGTGCTAATTATCACTGGGATCGCGCAGGGGCCAACGTCCTGACTTTC. Protein sequence: CSANYHWDRAGANVLTF.

This clonotype showed up many times. The rearrangement joins TRBV5-1 to TRBJ1-2; D is uncertain. Germline V gives CDR1 SGHRS, CDR2 YFSETQ. The CDR3 extends over 14 amino acids. V was trimmed by 4 bases and J by 4 bases, leaving 14 bases between them. The CDR3 DNA reads TGCGCCAGCAGCACCGTCGACCCTGGCTATGGCTACACCTTC. Residues: CASSTVDPGYGYTF.

This clonotype occurred many times. The junction and the germline gene differ at one end; a read error may be behind it. V gene TRBV14 combines with J gene TRBJ2-6; D is ambiguous. The V gene's germline CDR1 is SGHDN and CDR2 FVKESK. The CDR3 consists of 16 residues. CDR3 sequence: CASSQDWNSGANVLTF. CDR3 in DNA: TGTGCCAGCAGCCAAGATTGGAACTCTGGTGCCAACGTCCTGACTTTC.

The sample holds many counts of this clonotype. V and J are TRBV15 and TRBJ1-2, with 10 bases that match TRBD1. Trimming took 1 base from V and 6 from J; bases not matched to a gene: 5. The CDR3 runs to 15 residues. Per the germline V gene, CDR1 is LNHNV and CDR2 is YYDKDF (reference sequence). CDR3 nucleotide sequence: TGTGCCACCAGCAGAGTAGGGACAGGGGCGGATGGCTACACCTTC. Translation: CATSRVGTGADGYTF.

This clonotype was seen repeatedly, ten times or more. Here the CDR3 reads CASSSGHLNEKLFF. CDR3 DNA sequence: TGTGCCAGTAGTAGCGGACATCTTAATGAAAAACTGTTTTTT. The chain has TRBV19 and TRBJ1-4; tentatively, D is TRBD1 (5 bases). Per germline, CDR1 LNHDA and CDR2 SQIVND (reference sequence). Trimming removed 4 bases from V and 4 bases from J, with 10 bases in between. The CDR3 contains 14 residues.

Ten or more counts support this clonotype. This chain joins TRBV12-3 or TRBV12-4 and TRBJ2-3; TRBD2 matches 9 bases. After removal of 4 bases from V and 5 bases from J, the junction contained 13 bases not matched to a gene. CDR3 size: 17 residues. CDR3 loop: CASSSTRGAGGEDTQYF. CDR3 coding DNA: TGTGCCAGCAGTTCGACCCGGGGAGCGGGGGGAGAAGATACGCAGTATTTT.

The chain is built from TRBV7-3 and TRBJ1-4, with D perhaps matching TRBD1 (5 bases). V dropped 7 bases and J dropped 5 bases, with 17 bases sitting between them. CDR3 length: 15 amino acids. Germline assignment: CDR1 SGHTA and CDR2 FQGTGA. The CDR3 is CASTPPWEGNEKLFF. In DNA, the CDR3 is TGTGCCAGCACCCCTCCCTGGGAGGGGAATGAAAAACTGTTTTTT.

In its sample, this clonotype was seen many times. The rearrangement uses TRBV6-5 and TRBJ1-4; weak D call: TRBD1 (5 bases). This CDR3 is built from 15 residues. V lost 0 bases and J lost 5, with 10 bases in between. CDR1 is MNHEY, CDR2 SVGAGI, per germline. The CDR3 DNA follows: TGTGCCAGCAGTTACTCTGGGCCAGGGAATGAAAAACTGTTTTTT. Protein product: CASSYSGPGNEKLFF.

This clonotype came up many times. The chain links TRBV10-3 to TRBJ2-7; TRBD2 agrees at 8 bases. V was clipped by 3 bases and J by 3 bases; unmatched bases: 4. The germline V gene encodes CDR1 ENHRY and CDR2 SYGVKD. The CDR3 contains 14 residues. DNA for the CDR3: TGTGCCATCAGTGAACTAGCGGACTTCTACGAGCAGTACTTC. It specifies CAISELADFYEQYF.

As regards this clonotype: A much more abundant neighbour one base away suggests this may be a read error. The chain employs TRBV2 and TRBJ2-2; possibly TRBD2 for D (5 bases). V lost 4 bases and J lost 2, with 14 bases in between. Germline V CDR1 and CDR2: SNHLY, FYNNEI. The CDR3 loop spans 16 amino acids. The CDR3 DNA sequence: TGTGCCAGCAGTGCCGGGATCCACCCCAACACCGGGGAGCTGTTTTTT. It translates to CASSAGIHPNTGELFF.

The rearrangement uses TRBV2 and TRBJ1-3, with no clear D. CDR1 and CDR2 from the germline V gene are SNHLY and FYNNEI. This CDR3 is built from 12 residues. V was shortened by 7 bases and J by 4 bases, with 8 bases between the two germline ends. CDR3 protein: CASTAGGNTIYF. As DNA, the CDR3 is TGTGCCAGCACTGCTGGGGGAAACACCATATATTTT.

This clonotype appeared many times. The chain combines TRBV29-1 with TRBJ2-3, with D tentatively TRBD2 (6 bases). The germline CDR1 and CDR2 sequences are SQVTM and ANQGSEA. The CDR3 consists of 13 residues. Written as DNA, the CDR3 is TGCTCCGAGGGCGGGGTAAACACAGATACGCAGTATTTT. The encoded protein is CSEGGVNTDTQYF.

This clonotype was observed many times. J is TRBJ1-3 and V is TRBV7-9, with D hard to call. V lost 4 bases, J lost 4 bases, and 17 bases lay in between. CDR1 is SEHNR and CDR2 is FQNEAQ in the germline V gene (reference sequence). The CDR3 runs 16 residues. CDR3 sequence: CASSSNIFLWGNTIYF. The CDR3 DNA reads TGTGCCAGCAGCTCCAACATATTCCTCTGGGGAAACACCATATATTTT. The full variable domain, in which reference TRBV7-9 and TRBJ1-3 provide the parts outside the CDR3, is DTGVSQNPRHKITKRGQNVTFRCDPISEHNRLYWYRQTLGQGPEFLTYFQNEAQLEKSRLLSDRFSAERPKGSFSTLEIQRTEQGDSAMYLCASSSNIFLWGNTIYFGEGSWLTVV.